Listed below are T cell receptor beta chains from one sample, sequenced in a study of blood T cell repertoires in COVID-19. Using immunoSEQ multiplex PCR, the repertoire was profiled, and TCRdb retains in-frame clones only, with some absent. The sample records 500,000 or so clones, about nine tenths being singletons. Sequences were obtained from PBMCs or T cells enriched from blood (not recorded which). The receptor source for this set is a woman aged 18-29 years who had recovered from COVID-19. Each CDR3 is given with its conserved first and last residue. A D gene is named only where the DNA matches it firmly. The listing skips clone size in some rows; elsewhere it reads once, few, many or a size class.

once | TRBJ2-2 | TRBV7-9 | . | TGTGCCAGCAGCTCACAGACTAGGTTGGGGGAGCTGTTTTTT | CASSSQTRLGELFF
few | TRBJ1-1 | TRBV5-1 | . | TGCGCCAGCAGCCAAGGGGTGGGTCGGACTGAAGCTTTCTTT | CASSQGVGRTEAFF
once | TRBJ2-7 | TRBV11-2 | . | TGTGCCAGCAGCTTCACCTACGAGCAGTACTTC | CASSFTYEQYF
. | TRBJ1-4 | TRBV19 | TRBD1 | TGTGCCAGTAGTACTCGTCCCGGGACAGGGTATGGAGATGAAAAACTGTTTTTT | CASSTRPGTGYGDEKLFF
. | TRBJ2-2 | TRBV6-5 | . | TGTGCCAGCAGGCCCGGTGATCCCGGGGAGCTGTTTTTT | CASRPGDPGELFF
. | TRBJ1-5 | TRBV12-5 | . | TGTGCTAGTGGTTTGATGGAGGGTCAGCCCCAGCATTTT | CASGLMEGQPQHF
. | TRBJ1-1 | TRBV7-8 | . | TGTGCCAGCAGCTCCCAAAGGCGGGGGAACACTGAAGCTTTCTTT | CASSSQRRGNTEAFF
. | TRBJ2-7 | TRBV5-6 | . | TGTGCCAGCAGCCCCGACACCGGGACAAACTACGAGCAGTACTTC | CASSPDTGTNYEQYF
. | TRBJ2-3 | TRBV5-1 | . | TGCGCCAGCAGCTCTCTAACCGGGGGAACAGATACGCAGTATTTT | CASSSLTGGTDTQYF
. | TRBJ2-2 | TRBV10-1 | . | TGCGCCAGCAGTGAGGAGCAGGGCTCCGGGGAGCTGTTTTTT | CASSEEQGSGELFF
. | TRBJ1-2 | TRBV3-1/TRBV3-2 | TRBD1 | TGTGCCAGCAGCGCGACAGGGGGCGGGGGTGGCTACACCTTC | CASSATGGGGGYTF
. | TRBJ2-7 | TRBV4-1 | TRBD1 | TGCGCCAGCAGCCAAGTGCAGGGGGCTTCGTACGAGCAGTACTTC | CASSQVQGASYEQYF
. | TRBJ1-2 | TRBV12-5 | . | TGTGCTAGTGGTTCGACAATACAGGGCCGCTATGGCTACACCTTC | CASGSTIQGRYGYTF
. | TRBJ2-1 | TRBV27 | . | TGTGCCAGCAGTTCCCCACAGGGCGCGCAGTTCTTC | CASSSPQGAQFF
. | TRBJ2-7 | TRBV3-1/TRBV3-2 | TRBD1 | TGTGCCAGCAGCCAAGATGGGACAGGGGACTACGAGCAGTACTTC | CASSQDGTGDYEQYF
. | TRBJ2-7 | TRBV30 | . | TGTGCCTGGAGTAAGGGGGGGGTCCTTGAGCAGTACTTC | CAWSKGGVLEQYF